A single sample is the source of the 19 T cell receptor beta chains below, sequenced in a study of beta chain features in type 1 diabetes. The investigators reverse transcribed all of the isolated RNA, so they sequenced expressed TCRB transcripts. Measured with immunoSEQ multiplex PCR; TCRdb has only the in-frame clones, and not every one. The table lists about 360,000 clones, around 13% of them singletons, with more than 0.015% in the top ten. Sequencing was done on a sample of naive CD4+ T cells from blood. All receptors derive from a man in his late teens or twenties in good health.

The CDR3 loop reads CASSPGTGGMAQHF. CDR3 nucleotide sequence: TGTGCCAGCAGTCCGGGGACAGGGGGAATGGCCCAGCATTTT. This chain links TRBV28 with TRBJ1-5, with 11 nucleotides matching TRBD1. The V gene's germline CDR1 is MDHEN and CDR2 SYDVKM. The CDR3 is made up of 14 amino acids. V was clipped by 5 bases and J by 11 bases; unmatched bases: 8.

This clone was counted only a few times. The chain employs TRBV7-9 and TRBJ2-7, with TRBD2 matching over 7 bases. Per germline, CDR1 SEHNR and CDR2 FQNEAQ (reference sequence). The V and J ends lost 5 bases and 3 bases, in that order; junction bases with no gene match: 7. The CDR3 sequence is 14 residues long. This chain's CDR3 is CASSLGGSLYEQYF. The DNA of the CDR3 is TGTGCCAGCAGCCTCGGGGGGTCCCTCTACGAGCAGTACTTC. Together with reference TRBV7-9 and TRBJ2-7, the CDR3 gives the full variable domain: DTGVSQNPRHKITKRGQNVTFRCDPISEHNRLYWYRQTLGQGPEFLTYFQNEAQLEKSRLLSDRFSAERPKGSFSTLEIQRTEQGDSAMYLCASSLGGSLYEQYFGPGTRLTVT.

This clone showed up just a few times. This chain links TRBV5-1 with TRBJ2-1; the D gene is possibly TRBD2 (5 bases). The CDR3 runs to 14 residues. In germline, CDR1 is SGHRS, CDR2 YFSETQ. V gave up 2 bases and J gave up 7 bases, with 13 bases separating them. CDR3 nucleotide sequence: TGCGCCAGCAGCTTAGCTAGCCGGGGAAATGAGCAGTTCTTC. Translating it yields CASSLASRGNEQFF.

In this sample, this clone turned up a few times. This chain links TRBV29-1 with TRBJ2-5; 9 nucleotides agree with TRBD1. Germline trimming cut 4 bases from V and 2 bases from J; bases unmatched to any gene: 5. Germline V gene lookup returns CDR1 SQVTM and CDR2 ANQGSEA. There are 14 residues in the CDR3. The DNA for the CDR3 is TGCAGCGTTGTCGGGACAGGGACTCAAGAGACCCAGTACTTC. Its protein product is CSVVGTGTQETQYF.

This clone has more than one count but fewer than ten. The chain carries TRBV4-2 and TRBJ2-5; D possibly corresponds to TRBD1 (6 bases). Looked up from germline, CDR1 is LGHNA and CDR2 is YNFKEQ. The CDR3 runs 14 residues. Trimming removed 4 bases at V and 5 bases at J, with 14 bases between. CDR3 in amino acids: CASSPGHLRETQYF. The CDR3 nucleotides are TGTGCCAGCAGCCCGGGACACCTCCGTGAGACCCAGTACTTC.

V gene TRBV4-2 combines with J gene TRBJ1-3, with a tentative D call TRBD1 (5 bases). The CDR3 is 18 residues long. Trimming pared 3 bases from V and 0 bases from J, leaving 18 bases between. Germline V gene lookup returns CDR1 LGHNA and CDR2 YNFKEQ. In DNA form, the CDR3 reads TGTGCCAGCAGCCAGGTTCGGGGAGGGGCGGACTCTGGAAACACCATATATTTT. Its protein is CASSQVRGGADSGNTIYF.

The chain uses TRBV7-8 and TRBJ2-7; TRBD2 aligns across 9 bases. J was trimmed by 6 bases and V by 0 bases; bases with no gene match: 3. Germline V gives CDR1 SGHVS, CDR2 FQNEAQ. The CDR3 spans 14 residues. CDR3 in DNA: TGTGCCAGCAGCTTAGCTGCGGGAGGGGGCGAGCAGTACTTC. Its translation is CASSLAAGGGEQYF.

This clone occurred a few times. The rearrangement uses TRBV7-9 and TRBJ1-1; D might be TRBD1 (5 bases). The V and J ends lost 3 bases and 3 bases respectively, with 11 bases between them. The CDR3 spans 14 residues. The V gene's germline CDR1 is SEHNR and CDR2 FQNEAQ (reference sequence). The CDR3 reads CASSLGTADTEAFF. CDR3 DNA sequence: TGTGCCAGCAGCTTGGGGACTGCGGACACTGAAGCTTTCTTT.

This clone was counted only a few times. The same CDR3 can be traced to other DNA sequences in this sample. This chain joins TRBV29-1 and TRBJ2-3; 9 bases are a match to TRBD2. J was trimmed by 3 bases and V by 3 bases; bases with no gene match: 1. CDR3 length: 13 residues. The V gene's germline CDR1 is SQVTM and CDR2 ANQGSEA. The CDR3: CSVERGGTDTQYF. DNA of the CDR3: TGCAGCGTTGAGCGGGGGGGGACAGATACGCAGTATTTT.

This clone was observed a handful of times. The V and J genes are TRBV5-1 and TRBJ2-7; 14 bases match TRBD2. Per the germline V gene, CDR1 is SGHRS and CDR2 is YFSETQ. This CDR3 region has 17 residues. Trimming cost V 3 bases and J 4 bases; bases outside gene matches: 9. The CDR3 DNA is TGCGCCAGCAGCTCCTACGGGACTAGCGGGAGTACGTACGAGCAGTACTTC. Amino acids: CASSSYGTSGSTYEQYF.

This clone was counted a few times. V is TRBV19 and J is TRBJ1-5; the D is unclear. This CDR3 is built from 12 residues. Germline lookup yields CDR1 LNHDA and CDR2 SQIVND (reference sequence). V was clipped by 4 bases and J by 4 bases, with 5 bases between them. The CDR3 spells CASSSRNQPQHF. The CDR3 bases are TGTGCCAGTAGTAGTCGTAATCAGCCCCAGCATTTT.

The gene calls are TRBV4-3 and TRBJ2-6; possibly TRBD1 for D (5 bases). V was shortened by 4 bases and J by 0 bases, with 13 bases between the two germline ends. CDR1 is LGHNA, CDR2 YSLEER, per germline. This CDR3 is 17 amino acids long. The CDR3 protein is CASSRLRAHSGANVLTF. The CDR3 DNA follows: TGCGCCAGCAGCCGCCTCAGGGCGCACTCTGGGGCCAACGTCCTGACTTTC.

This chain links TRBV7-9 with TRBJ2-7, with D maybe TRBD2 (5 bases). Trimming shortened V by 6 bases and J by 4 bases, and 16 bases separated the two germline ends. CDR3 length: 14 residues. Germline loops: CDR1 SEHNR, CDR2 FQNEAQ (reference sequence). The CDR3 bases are TGTGCCAGCAGAAAAGCCGGGGAGAAATACGAGCAGTACTTC. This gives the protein CASRKAGEKYEQYF.

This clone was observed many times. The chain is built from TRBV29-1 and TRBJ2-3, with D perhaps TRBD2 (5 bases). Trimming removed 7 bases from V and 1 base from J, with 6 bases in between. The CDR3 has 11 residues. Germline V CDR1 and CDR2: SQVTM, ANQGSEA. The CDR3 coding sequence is TGCAGCGAGGGAGGCACAGATACGCAGTATTTT. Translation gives CSEGGTDTQYF.

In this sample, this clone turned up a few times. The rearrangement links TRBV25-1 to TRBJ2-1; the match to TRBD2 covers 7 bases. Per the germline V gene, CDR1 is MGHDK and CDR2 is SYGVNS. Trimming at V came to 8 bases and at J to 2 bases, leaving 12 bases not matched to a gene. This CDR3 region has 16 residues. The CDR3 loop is CASEGRLAGAYNEQFF. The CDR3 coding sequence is TGTGCCAGCGAAGGACGACTAGCTGGCGCCTACAATGAGCAGTTCTTC.

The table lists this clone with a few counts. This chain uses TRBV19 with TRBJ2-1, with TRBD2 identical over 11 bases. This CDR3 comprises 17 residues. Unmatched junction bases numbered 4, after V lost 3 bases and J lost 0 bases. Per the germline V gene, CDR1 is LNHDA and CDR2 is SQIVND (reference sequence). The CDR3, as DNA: TGTGCCAGTAGTATCCTAGCGGGAGGCCGCTCCTACAATGAGCAGTTCTTC. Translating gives CASSILAGGRSYNEQFF.

The CDR3 DNA follows: TGTGCCAGCACCCTCCCGGGGGCTGAAGCTTTCTTT. This gives the protein CASTLPGAEAFF. The chain employs TRBV28 and TRBJ1-1, with D maybe TRBD1 (5 bases). Per germline, CDR1 MDHEN and CDR2 SYDVKM. Deletions cut 7 bases from V and 6 bases from J, with 12 bases between. The CDR3 length is 12 residues.

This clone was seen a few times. The CDR3, as DNA: TGTGCCAGCAGGCTAACCGCTAGCACTGAAGCTTTCTTT. Encoded protein: CASRLTASTEAFF. The chain employs TRBV7-9 and TRBJ1-1; D unclear. The germline V gene encodes CDR1 SEHNR and CDR2 FQNEAQ (reference sequence). V dropped 6 bases and J dropped 4 bases, with 12 bases sitting between them. The CDR3 runs 13 residues.

The CDR3 is CASSHTLLDRDSYEQYF. In DNA, the CDR3 is TGTGCCAGCAGCCATACCCTACTAGACAGGGATTCTTACGAGCAGTACTTC. J is TRBJ2-7 and V is TRBV14; 7 bases are shared with TRBD1. In germline, CDR1 is SGHDN, CDR2 FVKESK. CDR3 size: 17 residues. V shed 3 bases, J shed 4 bases, and the junction held 15 bases outside the gene matches. The whole variable domain, remainder taken from reference TRBV14 and TRBJ2-7, is EAGVTQFPSHSVIEKGQTVTLRCDPISGHDNLYWYRRVMGKEIKFLLHFVKESKQDESGMPNNRFLAERTGGTYSTLKVQPAELEDSGVYFCASSHTLLDRDSYEQYFGPGTRLTVT.